This TCR beta chain was identified during a study of T cells in women clearing cervical HPV infection. Background on the study: Case blood was drawn a median approximately 150 days after lesion detection. General study results and limits: Cases carried less TRBV6-7 than controls: about 0.1% versus 0.15%. CIN3+ cases had significantly higher TCR richness than controls; evenness did not differ.

Notes on this clone: Its antigen is not identified. The DNA ends 3 residues before the CDR3 does, and the rest of the CDR3 is filled in from the germline J gene.

The CDR3 consists of 14 residues. Germline values: CDR1 SGHTA, CDR2 FQGNSA. Measured with immunoSEQ multiplex PCR; TCRdb has only the in-frame clones, and not every one. In all, the sample yields about 28,000 clones. V and J are TRBV7-2 and TRBJ1-2; 11 bases agree with TRBD1. The source is a woman aged 18 to 69 with a cervical HPV16 infection that either progressed to CIN3+ or cleared (not recorded which). Specimen: blood buffy coat. The covered CDR3 bases are TGTGCCAGCAGCCCCGGGACAGGGGGTCGCGAC. It translates to CASSPGTGGRD. From start to end, the CDR3 is CASSPGTGGRDYTF.